The clone carrying this TCR beta chain was seen many times. Antigen unknown. TCRdb processed the RT-PCR reads anew with MiXCR; each CDR3 protein has one entry. This sample has fewer than 200,000 distinct CDR3 sequences, with roughly 8.7% found just once. These data come from a study of response to subunit inactivated influenza vaccine. Study results and limitations: Each seasonal influenza vaccination recruits few new T cells, the authors suggested.

V dropped 0 bases and J dropped 0 bases, with 12 bases sitting between them. The CDR3 is 16 amino acids. Germline V CDR1 and CDR2: MGHRA, YSYEKL. The chain uses TRBV4-1 and TRBJ2-7, with a weak D call TRBD1 (6 bases). The receptor was isolated from a man over 45 who received an inactivated influenza vaccine. The sample in question was non-naive T cells sorted from PBMCs, obtained on the day of vaccination. CDR3 loop: CASSQDLTGSSYEQYF. The CDR3 region has the DNA TGCGCCAGCAGCCAAGATCTCACAGGGTCCTCCTACGAGCAGTACTTC.